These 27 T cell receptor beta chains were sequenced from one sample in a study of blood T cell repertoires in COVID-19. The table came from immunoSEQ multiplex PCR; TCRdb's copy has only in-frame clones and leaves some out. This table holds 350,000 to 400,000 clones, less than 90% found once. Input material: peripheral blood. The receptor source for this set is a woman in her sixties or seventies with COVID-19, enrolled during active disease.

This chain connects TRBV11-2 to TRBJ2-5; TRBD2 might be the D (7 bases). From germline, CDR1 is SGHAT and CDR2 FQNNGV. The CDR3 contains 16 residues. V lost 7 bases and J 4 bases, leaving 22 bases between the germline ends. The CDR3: CASTPGGGASLETQYF. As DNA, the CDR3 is TGTGCCAGCACCCCGGGGGGCGGGGCCTCCCTAGAGACCCAGTACTTC.

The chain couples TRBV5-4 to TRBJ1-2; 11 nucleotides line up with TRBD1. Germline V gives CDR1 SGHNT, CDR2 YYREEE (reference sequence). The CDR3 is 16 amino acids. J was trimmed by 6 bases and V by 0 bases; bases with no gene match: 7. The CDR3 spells CASSLAPGQGVNGYTF. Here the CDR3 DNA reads TGTGCCAGCAGCTTGGCTCCGGGACAGGGGGTTAATGGCTACACCTTC. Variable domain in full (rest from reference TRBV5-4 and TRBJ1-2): ETGVTQSPTHLIKTRGQQVTLRCSSQSGHNTVSWYQQALGQGPQFIFQYYREEENGRGNFPPRFSGLQFPNYSSELNVNALELDDSALYLCASSLAPGQGVNGYTFGSGTRLTVV.

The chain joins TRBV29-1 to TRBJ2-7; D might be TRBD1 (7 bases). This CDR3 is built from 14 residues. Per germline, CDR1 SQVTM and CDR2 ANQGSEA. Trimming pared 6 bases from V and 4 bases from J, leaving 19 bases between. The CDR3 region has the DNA TGCAGCGTGACAACCGGGGGACAGTTATACGAGCAGTACTTC. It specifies CSVTTGGQLYEQYF.

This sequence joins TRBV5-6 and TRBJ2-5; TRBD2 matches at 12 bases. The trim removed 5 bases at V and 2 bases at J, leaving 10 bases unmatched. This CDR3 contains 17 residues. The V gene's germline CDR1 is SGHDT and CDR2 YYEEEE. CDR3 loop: CASRIFRLAGAQETQYF. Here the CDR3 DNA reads TGTGCCAGCAGAATTTTTCGACTAGCGGGGGCACAAGAGACCCAGTACTTC. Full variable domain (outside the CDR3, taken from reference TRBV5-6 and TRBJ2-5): DAGVTQSPTHLIKTRGQQVTLRCSPKSGHDTVSWYQQALGQGPQFIFQYYEEEERQRGNFPDRFSGHQFPNYSSELNVNALLLGDSALYLCASRIFRLAGAQETQYFGPGTRLLVL.

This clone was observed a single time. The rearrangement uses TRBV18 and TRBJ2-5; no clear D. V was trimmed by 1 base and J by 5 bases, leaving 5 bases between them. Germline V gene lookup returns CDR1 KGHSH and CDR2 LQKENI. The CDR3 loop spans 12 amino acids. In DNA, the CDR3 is TGTGCCAGCTCACCACAGAGGGAGACCCAGTACTTC. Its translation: CASSPQRETQYF.

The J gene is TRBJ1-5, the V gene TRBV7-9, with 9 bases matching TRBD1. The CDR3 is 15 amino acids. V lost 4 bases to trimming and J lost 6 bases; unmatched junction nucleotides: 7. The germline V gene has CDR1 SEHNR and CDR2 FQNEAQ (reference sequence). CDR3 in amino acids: CASSSGQGGGQPQHF. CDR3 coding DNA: TGTGCCAGCAGCTCGGGACAGGGTGGAGGTCAGCCCCAGCATTTT.

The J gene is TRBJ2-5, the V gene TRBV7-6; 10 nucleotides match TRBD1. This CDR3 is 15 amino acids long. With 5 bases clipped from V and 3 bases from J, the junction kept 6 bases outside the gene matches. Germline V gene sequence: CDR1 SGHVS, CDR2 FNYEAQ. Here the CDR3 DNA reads TGTGCCAGCAGCCGCAGTGGGACAGGGGAAGAGACCCAGTACTTC. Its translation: CASSRSGTGEETQYF. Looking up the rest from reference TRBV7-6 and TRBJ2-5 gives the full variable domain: GAGVSQSPRYKVTKRGQDVALRCDPISGHVSLYWYRQALGQGPEFLTYFNYEAQQDKSGLPNDRFSAERPEGSISTLTIQRTEQRDSAMYRCASSRSGTGEETQYFGPGTRLLVL.

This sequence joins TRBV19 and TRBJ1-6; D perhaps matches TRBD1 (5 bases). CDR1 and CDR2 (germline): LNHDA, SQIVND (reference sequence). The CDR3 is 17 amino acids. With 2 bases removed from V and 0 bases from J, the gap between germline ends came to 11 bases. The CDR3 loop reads CASSITGVSSYNSPLHF. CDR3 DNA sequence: TGTGCCAGTAGTATAACGGGGGTGAGCTCCTATAATTCACCCCTCCACTTT.

The CDR3 DNA reads as TGTGCCAGCAGGCCCCTTGGCGGGGGGTTCACAGATACGCAGTATTTT. Residues: CASRPLGGGFTDTQYF. The rearrangement joins TRBV2 to TRBJ2-3; 8 bases match TRBD2. The CDR3 loop spans 16 amino acids. V dropped 6 bases and J dropped 2; count of bases not matched to a gene: 10. Per the germline V gene, CDR1 is SNHLY and CDR2 is FYNNEI.

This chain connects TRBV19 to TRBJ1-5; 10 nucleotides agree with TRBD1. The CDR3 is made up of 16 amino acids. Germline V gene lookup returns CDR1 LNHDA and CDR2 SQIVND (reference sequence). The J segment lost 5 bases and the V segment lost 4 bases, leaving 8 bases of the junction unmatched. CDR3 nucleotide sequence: TGTGCCAGTAGTACACCCCTTGGACAGGGGGATCAGCCCCAGCATTTT. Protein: CASSTPLGQGDQPQHF.

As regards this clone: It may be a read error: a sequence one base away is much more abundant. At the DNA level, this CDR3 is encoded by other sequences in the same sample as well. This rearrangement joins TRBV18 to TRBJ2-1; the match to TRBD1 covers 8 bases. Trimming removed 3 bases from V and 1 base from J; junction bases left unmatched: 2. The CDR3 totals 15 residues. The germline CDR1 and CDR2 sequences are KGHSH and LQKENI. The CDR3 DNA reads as TGTGCCAGCTCACCCCGACAGGGGTCCTACAATGAGCAGTTCTTC. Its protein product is CASSPRQGSYNEQFF. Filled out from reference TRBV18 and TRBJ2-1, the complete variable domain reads NAGVMQNPRHLVRRRGQEARLRCSPMKGHSHVYWYRQLPEEGLKFMVYLQKENIIDESGMPKERFSAEFPKEGPSILRIQQVVRGDSAAYFCASSPRQGSYNEQFFGPGTRLTVL.

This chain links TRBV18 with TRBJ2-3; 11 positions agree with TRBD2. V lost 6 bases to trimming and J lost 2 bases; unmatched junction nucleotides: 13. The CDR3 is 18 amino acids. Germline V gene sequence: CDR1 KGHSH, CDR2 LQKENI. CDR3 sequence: CASSLIPTSGGVTDTQYF. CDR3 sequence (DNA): TGTGCCAGCTCCCTTATCCCTACTAGCGGGGGAGTCACAGATACGCAGTATTTT. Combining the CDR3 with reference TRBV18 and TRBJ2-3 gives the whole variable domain NAGVMQNPRHLVRRRGQEARLRCSPMKGHSHVYWYRQLPEEGLKFMVYLQKENIIDESGMPKERFSAEFPKEGPSILRIQQVVRGDSAAYFCASSLIPTSGGVTDTQYFGPGTRLTVL.

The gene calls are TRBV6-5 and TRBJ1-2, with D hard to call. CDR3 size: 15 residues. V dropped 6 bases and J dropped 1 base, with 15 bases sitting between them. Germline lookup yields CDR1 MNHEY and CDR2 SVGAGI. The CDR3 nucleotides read TGTGCCAGCAGCACGGTCGGGCGGGGTAACTATGGCTACACCTTC. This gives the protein CASSTVGRGNYGYTF.

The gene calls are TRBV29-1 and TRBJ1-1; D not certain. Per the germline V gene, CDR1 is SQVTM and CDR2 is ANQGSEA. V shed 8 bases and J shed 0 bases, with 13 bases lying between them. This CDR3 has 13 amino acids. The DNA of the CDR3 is TGCAGCCCGACCCGGGAGATGAACACTGAAGCTTTCTTT. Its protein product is CSPTREMNTEAFF.

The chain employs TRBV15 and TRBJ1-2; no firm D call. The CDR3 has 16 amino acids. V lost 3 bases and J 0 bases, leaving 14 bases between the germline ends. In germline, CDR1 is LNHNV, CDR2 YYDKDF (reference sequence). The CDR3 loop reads CATSRDYPSANYGYTF. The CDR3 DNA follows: TGTGCCACCAGCAGGGACTATCCCTCAGCTAACTATGGCTACACCTTC. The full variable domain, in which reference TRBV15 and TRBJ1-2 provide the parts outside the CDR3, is DAMVIQNPRYQVTQFGKPVTLSCSQTLNHNVMYWYQQKSSQAPKLLFHYYDKDFNNEADTPDNFQSRRPNTSFCFLDIRSPGLGDTAMYLCATSRDYPSANYGYTFGSGTRLTVV.

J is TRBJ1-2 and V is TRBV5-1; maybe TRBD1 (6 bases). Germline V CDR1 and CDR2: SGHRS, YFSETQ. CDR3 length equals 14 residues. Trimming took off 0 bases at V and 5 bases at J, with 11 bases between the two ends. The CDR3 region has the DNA TGCGCCAGCAGCTTGGAAGGGACATCTTATGGCTACACCTTC. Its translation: CASSLEGTSYGYTF.

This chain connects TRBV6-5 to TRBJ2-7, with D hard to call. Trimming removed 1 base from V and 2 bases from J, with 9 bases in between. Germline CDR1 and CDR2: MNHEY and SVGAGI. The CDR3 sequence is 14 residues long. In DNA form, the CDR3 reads TGTGCCAGCAGTTACTATGTAGGAGCCTACGAGCAGTACTTC. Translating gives CASSYYVGAYEQYF.

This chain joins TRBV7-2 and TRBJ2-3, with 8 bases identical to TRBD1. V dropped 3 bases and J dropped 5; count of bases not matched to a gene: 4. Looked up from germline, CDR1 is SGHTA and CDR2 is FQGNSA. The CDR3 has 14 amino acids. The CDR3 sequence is CASSLLTGGDTQYF. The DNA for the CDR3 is TGTGCCAGCAGCTTGCTTACAGGGGGAGATACGCAGTATTTT.

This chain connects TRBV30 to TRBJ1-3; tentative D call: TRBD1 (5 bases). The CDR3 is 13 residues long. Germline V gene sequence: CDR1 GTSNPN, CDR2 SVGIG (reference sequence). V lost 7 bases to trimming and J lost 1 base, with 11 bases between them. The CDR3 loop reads CALTQGSGNTIYF. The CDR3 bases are TGTGCCTTGACCCAGGGATCTGGAAACACCATATATTTT.

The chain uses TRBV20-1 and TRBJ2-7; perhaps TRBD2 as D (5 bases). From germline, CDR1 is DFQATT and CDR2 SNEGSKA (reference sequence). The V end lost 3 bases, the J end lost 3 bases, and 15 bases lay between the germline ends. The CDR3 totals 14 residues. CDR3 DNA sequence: TGCAGTGCTAGTTCTCCCGATGGAGGCTACGAGCAGTACTTC. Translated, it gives CSASSPDGGYEQYF.

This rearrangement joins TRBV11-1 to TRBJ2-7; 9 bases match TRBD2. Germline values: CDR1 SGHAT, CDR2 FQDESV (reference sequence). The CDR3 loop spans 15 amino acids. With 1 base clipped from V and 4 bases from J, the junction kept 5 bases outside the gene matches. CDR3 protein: CASSLDGTSSYEQYF. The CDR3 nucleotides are TGTGCCAGCAGCTTAGATGGGACTAGCTCATACGAGCAGTACTTC.

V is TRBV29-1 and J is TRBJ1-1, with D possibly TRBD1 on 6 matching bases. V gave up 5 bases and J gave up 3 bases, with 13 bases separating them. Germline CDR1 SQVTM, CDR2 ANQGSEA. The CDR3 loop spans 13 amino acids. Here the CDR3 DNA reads TGCAGCGTTTCTCAGGGGTTGGACACTGAAGCTTTCTTT. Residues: CSVSQGLDTEAFF.

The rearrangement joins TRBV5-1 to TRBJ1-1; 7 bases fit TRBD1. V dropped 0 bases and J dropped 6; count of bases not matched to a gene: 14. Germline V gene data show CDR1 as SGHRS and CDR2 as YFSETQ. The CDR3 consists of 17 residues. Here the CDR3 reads CASSLAAGQRPNAEAFF. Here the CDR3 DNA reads TGCGCCAGCAGCTTGGCCGCGGGACAGAGACCTAACGCTGAAGCTTTCTTT.

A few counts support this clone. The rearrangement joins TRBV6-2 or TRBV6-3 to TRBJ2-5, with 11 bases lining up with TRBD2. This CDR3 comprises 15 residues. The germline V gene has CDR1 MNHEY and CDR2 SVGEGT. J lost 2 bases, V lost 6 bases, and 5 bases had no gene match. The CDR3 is CASSSGLAAQETQYF. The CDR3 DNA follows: TGTGCCAGCAGCTCGGGACTAGCGGCACAAGAGACCCAGTACTTC.

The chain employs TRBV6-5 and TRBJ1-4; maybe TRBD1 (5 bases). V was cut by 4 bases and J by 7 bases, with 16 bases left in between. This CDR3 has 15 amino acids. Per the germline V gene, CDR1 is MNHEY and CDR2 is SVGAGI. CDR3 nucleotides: TGTGCCAGCAGTTTTACAGGCGTATATGGTGAAAAACTGTTTTTT. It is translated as CASSFTGVYGEKLFF.

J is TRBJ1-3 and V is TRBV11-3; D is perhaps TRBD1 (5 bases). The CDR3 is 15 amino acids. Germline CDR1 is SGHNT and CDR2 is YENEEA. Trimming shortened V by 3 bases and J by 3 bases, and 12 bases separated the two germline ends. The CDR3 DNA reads TGTGCCAGCAGCTTCTTTCCGGGGGTTGGAAACACCATATATTTT. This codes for CASSFFPGVGNTIYF.

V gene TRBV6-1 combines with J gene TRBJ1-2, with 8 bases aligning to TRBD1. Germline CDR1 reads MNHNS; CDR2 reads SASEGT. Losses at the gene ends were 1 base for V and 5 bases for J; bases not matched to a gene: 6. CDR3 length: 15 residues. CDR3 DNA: TGTGCCAGCAGTGAAGGACAGGGGCCAGGTTATGGCTACACCTTC. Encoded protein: CASSEGQGPGYGYTF.